A single sample gave rise to the 19 T cell receptor beta chains below, sequenced in a study of glioma-infiltrating T cells. Amplification of TCR alpha and beta CDR3 regions from RNA used iRepertoire nested multiplex PCR. One entry per CDR3 protein, called by TCRdb with MiXCR from the multiplex PCR reads. The data contain around 44,000 distinct CDR3 sequences, more than 20% of them seen just once; the ten biggest clones take up approximately 6.4%. Sequences were obtained from glioma tissue, nonneoplastic brain tissue, or PBMCs (not recorded which). These TCRs come from a human donor with low-grade glioma or glioblastoma, undergoing nonglioma brain surgery, or in good health (not recorded which).

On this clonotype: Germline and junction disagree at one end, which may indicate a read error. The chain couples TRBV15 to TRBJ1-1; D gene unclear. Per the germline V gene, CDR1 is LNHNV and CDR2 is YYDKDF (reference sequence). The CDR3 is made up of 14 amino acids. For the CDR3, the DNA is TGTGCCACCAGCAGCAGAGGAGGAGGCCATGAAGCTTCCTTT. It yields the protein CATSSRGGGHEASF. Variable domain in full (rest from reference TRBV15 and TRBJ1-1): DAMVIQNPRYQVTQFGKPVTLSCSQTLNHNVMYWYQQKSSQAPKLLFHYYDKDFNNEADTPDNFQSRRPNTSFCFLDIRSPGLGDTAMYLCATSSRGGGHEASFGQGTRLTVV.

This clonotype was detected once. The gene calls are TRBV27 and TRBJ1-3; D is perhaps TRBD1 (5 bases). The CDR3 is made up of 15 amino acids. The V end lost 5 bases, the J end lost 4 bases, and 15 bases lay between the germline ends. Germline CDR1 is MNHEY and CDR2 is SMNVEV (reference sequence). The CDR3: CASSPQAGPGNTIYF. The CDR3 DNA sequence: TGTGCCAGCAGTCCCCAAGCAGGGCCCGGAAACACCATATATTTT.

This clonotype was detected ten times or more. For the CDR3, the DNA is TGTGCCACCAGTGATTTTCGGGTCAACTATGGCTACACCTTC. Translated: CATSDFRVNYGYTF. The V and J genes are TRBV24-1 and TRBJ1-2; D is unclear. This CDR3 comprises 14 residues. Germline V gives CDR1 KGHDR, CDR2 SFDVKD. Trimming cost V 1 base and J 2 bases, with 7 bases left between them.

This clonotype has only a few counts. The rearrangement uses TRBV5-1 and TRBJ1-2; D might be TRBD1 (6 bases). The CDR3 totals 15 residues. V was clipped by 0 bases and J by 6 bases, with 15 bases between them. Germline-derived CDR1 and CDR2 are SGHRS and YFSETQ. CDR3 nucleotide sequence: TGCGCCAGCAGCTTGGAACAGGGATATGAAGATGGCTACACCTTC. Residues: CASSLEQGYEDGYTF.

This clonotype was detected ten times or more. J is TRBJ2-6 and V is TRBV28, with 7 bases aligning to TRBD1. The length of the CDR3 is 19 residues. Germline loops: CDR1 MDHEN, CDR2 SYDVKM. Trimming took 2 bases from V and 0 from J; bases not matched to a gene: 10. The DNA of the CDR3 is TGTGCCAGCAGTTTACGGTTTACAGGGGCCGCCTCTGGGGCCAACGTCCTGACTTTC. Amino acid sequence: CASSLRFTGAASGANVLTF.

For this clonotype: This sequence may be a read error, since a much larger clone differs from it by one base. This rearrangement joins TRBV6-1 to TRBJ2-4, with D uncertain. The germline gives CDR1 MNHNS, CDR2 SASEGT. V lost 7 bases and J lost 0, with 10 bases in between. This CDR3 comprises 14 residues. The chain's CDR3 is CASIRGVAKNIQYF. The CDR3 DNA reads as TGTGCCAGCATTCGTGGGGTAGCCAAAAACATTCAGTACTTC.

In this sample, this clonotype turned up many times. This sequence joins TRBV3-1 and TRBJ1-1; 7 bases align to TRBD1. The CDR3 sequence is 14 residues long. The germline V gene has CDR1 LGHDT and CDR2 YNNKEL (reference sequence). V lost 5 bases to trimming and J lost 1 base; unmatched junction nucleotides: 4. CDR3 region: CASSEGQTNTEAFF. CDR3 coding DNA: TGTGCCAGCAGCGAGGGACAGACGAACACTGAAGCTTTCTTT.

As regards this clonotype: One base away lies a much larger clone, so this may be a sequencing read error. This chain uses TRBV7-2 with TRBJ2-4; 7 bases agree with TRBD1. Germline V CDR1 and CDR2: SGHTA, FQGNSA. The CDR3 is 20 residues long. Here the CDR3 DNA reads TGTGCCAGCAGCTTAGCGAGTTTGGGGACAGTAAAGTTAGCCAAAAACATTCAGTGCTTC. This sequence encodes CASSLASLGTVKLAKNIQCF. Complete variable domain (other parts from reference TRBV7-2 and TRBJ2-4): GAGVSQSPSNKVTEKGKDVELRCDPISGHTALYWYRQSLGQGLEFLIYFQGNSAPDKSGLPSDRFSAERTGGSVSTLTIQRTQQEDSAVYLCASSLASLGTVKLAKNIQCFGAGTRLSVL.

The sample holds many counts of this clonotype. This chain connects TRBV19 to TRBJ1-2, with D possibly being TRBD1 (6 bases). The CDR3 is 13 amino acids. Trimming pared 6 bases from V and 8 bases from J, leaving 16 bases between. The V gene's germline CDR1 is LNHDA and CDR2 SQIVND (reference sequence). The CDR3 spells CASSYGPQGGYTF. The CDR3 region has the DNA TGTGCCAGTAGCTACGGACCTCAGGGGGGCTACACCTTC.

This clonotype was counted many times. The chain links TRBV20-1 to TRBJ2-7; tentatively, D is TRBD2 (6 bases). Between the trimmed V and J ends, which lost 7 bases and 7 bases, there was a span of 17 bases. CDR3 size: 12 residues. The germline CDR1 and CDR2 sequences are DFQATT and SNEGSKA (reference sequence). CDR3 residues: CSGGDGPLEQYF. The CDR3 DNA follows: TGCAGTGGGGGGGACGGGCCCTTAGAGCAGTACTTC.

This clonotype occurred many times. The chain links TRBV7-2 to TRBJ1-1; TRBD1 agrees at 7 bases. J lost 5 bases, V lost 8 bases, and 14 bases had no gene match. There are 15 residues in the CDR3. Germline assignment: CDR1 SGHTA and CDR2 FQGNSA. For the CDR3, the DNA is TGTGCCAGCGGCAGGGGGGACGGAGGAGGGACTGAAGCTTTCTTT. This encodes CASGRGDGGGTEAFF.

The rearrangement uses TRBV15 and TRBJ2-3; no clear D gene. This CDR3 has 14 amino acids. Germline V gene sequence: CDR1 LNHNV, CDR2 YYDKDF (reference sequence). Trimming stripped 0 bases from V and 4 bases from J, with 8 bases between. The DNA of the CDR3 is TGTGCCACCAGCAGAGATCCGGGCGCAGATACGCAGTATTTT. It translates to CATSRDPGADTQYF.

This clonotype was found many times. The V gene is TRBV3-1, the J gene TRBJ2-5; TRBD1 agrees at 7 bases. V shed 3 bases, J shed 2 bases, and the junction held 9 bases outside the gene matches. The germline gives CDR1 LGHDT, CDR2 YNNKEL (reference sequence). The CDR3 has 16 amino acids. CDR3 sequence: CASSQLPGQIQETQYF. CDR3 DNA: TGTGCCAGCAGCCAGTTACCGGGACAGATACAAGAGACCCAGTACTTC.

This clonotype showed up many times. The chain links TRBV20-1 to TRBJ2-3, with TRBD2 as a possible D gene (6 bases). The CDR3 contains 15 residues. V lost 3 bases and J lost 0, with 13 bases in between. Germline loops: CDR1 DFQATT, CDR2 SNEGSKA (reference sequence). In DNA, the CDR3 is TGCAGTGCTAGCCATAGCGGCGCTAGCACAGATACGCAGTATTTT. It encodes CSASHSGASTDTQYF.

This clonotype occurred many times. In nucleotides, the CDR3 is TGTGCCAGCAGTGTAGACGGGGCCGACCCTGAAGCTTTCTTT. It translates to CASSVDGADPEAFF. The J gene is TRBJ1-1, the V gene TRBV6-1, with D possibly matching TRBD1 (5 bases). Germline lookup yields CDR1 MNHNS and CDR2 SASEGT. Trimming left V 4 bases short and J 6 bases short, with 15 bases between. This CDR3 has 14 residues.

This clonotype was seen at least ten times. V usage is TRBV10-2 and J usage is TRBJ2-5, with D hard to call. There are 13 residues in the CDR3. V shed 3 bases and J shed 4 bases, with 9 bases lying between them. In germline, CDR1 is WSHSY, CDR2 SAAADI. The CDR3 DNA is TGCGCCAGCAGTGATGGCAGGCGAGAGACCCAGTACTTC. Protein product: CASSDGRRETQYF.

This clonotype was picked up many times. The gene calls are TRBV27 and TRBJ2-3, with 14 bases that match TRBD2. Germline trimming cut 4 bases from V and 4 bases from J; bases unmatched to any gene: 7. The CDR3 is 17 residues long. The V gene's germline CDR1 is MNHEY and CDR2 SMNVEV (reference sequence). This CDR3 reads CASSSVTSGRAPDTQYF. The CDR3 DNA reads as TGTGCCAGCAGTTCCGTGACTAGCGGGAGGGCCCCAGATACGCAGTATTTT.

A word on this clonotype: This may come from a read error, since a much larger clone is one base off. The rearrangement joins TRBV4-1 to TRBJ2-7, with D maybe TRBD2 (5 bases). Germline CDR1 reads MGHRA; CDR2 reads YSYEKL. The CDR3 contains 14 residues. CDR3 amino acids: CTSSQEGGTYEQYF. The CDR3 nucleotides read TGCACCAGCAGCCAAGAGGGCGGAACATACGAGCAGTACTTC.

Concerning this clonotype: Just one base apart from a much larger clone, this may be a read error. The V call is TRBV5-4, the J call TRBJ2-7; 10 bases map to TRBD2. Germline lookup yields CDR1 SGHNT and CDR2 YYREEE (reference sequence). The CDR3 has 15 residues. The CDR3, as DNA: TGTGCCAGCAGCTTGCCCGGGACTAGCGCCCTCGAGCAGTGCTTC. This gives the protein CASSLPGTSALEQCF.